This T cell receptor beta chain was identified during a study of blood T cell repertoires in COVID-19. Study context: The origin of the acute and convalescent COVID-19 samples was the United States, Italy and Spain. PBMCs, B-cell-depleted T cells, or T cells were the source of the cDNA or gDNA that made up the material.

The V segment lost 7 bases and the J segment 5 bases; nucleotides outside the gene matches: 11. Germline values: CDR1 GTSNPN, CDR2 SVGIG (reference sequence). The CDR3 consists of 15 residues. Study processing details: Amplification of reference gene primers was used by the study to estimate nucleated cell counts. Sequencing was performed with immunoSEQ multiplex PCR; in TCRdb, only in-frame clones are kept and a portion is missing. The DNA gave D and trimming, while V, J and clone size come from that table. The data contain approximately 120,000 clones, about 90% of them singletons. The chain uses TRBV30 and TRBJ2-5; the match to TRBD2 covers 12 bases. The source is a woman aged 50 to 60 who had recovered from COVID-19. Sequenced input: peripheral blood. This chain's CDR3 is CAFARLAGVWETQYF. CDR3 DNA: TGTGCCTTCGCCAGACTAGCGGGAGTGTGGGAGACCCAGTACTTC. Based on the CDR3 plus reference TRBV30 and TRBJ2-5, the full variable domain is SQTIHQWPATLVQPVGSPLSLECTVEGTSNPNLYWYRQAAGRGLQLLFYSVGIGQISSEVPQNLSASRPQDRQFILSSKKLLLSDSGFYLCAFARLAGVWETQYFGPGTRLLVL.